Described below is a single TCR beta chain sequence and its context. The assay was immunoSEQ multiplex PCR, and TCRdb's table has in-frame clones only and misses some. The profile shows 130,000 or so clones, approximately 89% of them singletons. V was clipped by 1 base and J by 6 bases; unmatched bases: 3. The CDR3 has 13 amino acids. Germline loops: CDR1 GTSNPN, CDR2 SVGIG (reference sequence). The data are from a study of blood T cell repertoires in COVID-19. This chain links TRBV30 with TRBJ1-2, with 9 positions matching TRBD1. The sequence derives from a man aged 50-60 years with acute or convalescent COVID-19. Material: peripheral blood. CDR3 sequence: CAWSEDRGHGYTF. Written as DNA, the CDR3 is TGTGCCTGGAGTGAGGACAGGGGCCATGGCTACACCTTC.